Following are 26 T cell receptor beta chains from one sample sequenced in a study of CD8+ T cells in alopecia areata. Once RNA had been extracted, it was reverse transcribed into cDNA to act as the sequencing template. The protocol was immunoSEQ multiplex PCR, while the TCRdb copy is restricted to in-frame clones and leaves out a portion. There are approximately 29,000 clones in the sample; around three quarters occur only once, and roughly a fifth lies in the top ten. The sequenced material came from NKG2D-low CD8+ T cells sorted from blood. These receptors all stem from a human donor with alopecia areata.

The chain uses TRBV27 and TRBJ2-1, with unresolved D. The CDR3 loop spans 14 amino acids. V lost 2 bases to trimming and J lost 3 bases, with 8 bases between them. Germline lookup yields CDR1 MNHEY and CDR2 SMNVEV (reference sequence). Here the CDR3 reads CASSLDGIYNEQFF. The CDR3 DNA reads as TGTGCCAGCAGTTTAGATGGTATCTACAATGAGCAGTTCTTC.

The chain links TRBV25-1 to TRBJ2-3; D remains unclear. The V gene's germline CDR1 is MGHDK and CDR2 SYGVNS. Trimming left V 3 bases short and J 6 bases short, with 7 bases between. The CDR3 runs 12 residues. CDR3 residues: CASSEHRDTQYF. CDR3 coding DNA: TGTGCCAGCAGTGAGCACCGGGATACGCAGTATTTT.

The chain links TRBV4-2 to TRBJ2-7, with 8 bases fitting TRBD1. CDR3 length: 15 residues. The V segment lost 3 bases and the J segment 1 base; nucleotides outside the gene matches: 5. Germline lookup yields CDR1 LGHNA and CDR2 YNFKEQ. DNA of the CDR3: TGTGCCAGCAGCCAGCTACAGGGGGTTTCCTACGAGCAGTACTTC. It translates to CASSQLQGVSYEQYF.

This clone was detected only once. The gene calls are TRBV4-2 and TRBJ2-1, with 7 bases identical to TRBD2. CDR3 length: 16 residues. Germline V gene data show CDR1 as LGHNA and CDR2 as YNFKEQ. V dropped 4 bases and J dropped 8; count of bases not matched to a gene: 14. CDR3 protein: CASSPPGLSWADEQFF. CDR3 DNA sequence: TGTGCCAGCAGCCCTCCGGGACTATCCTGGGCCGATGAGCAGTTCTTC.

This chain connects TRBV27 to TRBJ2-7; unclear D gene. The CDR3 sequence is 13 residues long. From germline, CDR1 is MNHEY and CDR2 SMNVEV (reference sequence). The V gene lost 8 bases and the J gene lost 0 bases, with 11 bases spanning the gap. The CDR3 loop is CASGATVSYEQYF. In nucleotides, the CDR3 is TGTGCCAGCGGCGCAACCGTCTCCTACGAGCAGTACTTC.

Relative to its sample, this clone is medium-sized. This chain links TRBV7-9 with TRBJ2-7; weak D call: TRBD1 (5 bases). The V end was cut by 1 base, the J end by 5 bases, with 9 bases between. The length of the CDR3 is 13 residues. Germline CDR1 SEHNR, CDR2 FQNEAQ (reference sequence). This CDR3 is CASSLDMGHEQYF. The CDR3 nucleotides read TGTGCCAGCAGCTTAGACATGGGGCACGAGCAGTACTTC.

The CDR3 region is CSVETGGESYEQYF. As DNA, the CDR3 is TGCAGCGTCGAAACAGGCGGGGAATCCTACGAGCAGTACTTC. The rearrangement uses TRBV29-1 and TRBJ2-7; TRBD2 might be the D (6 bases). The CDR3 contains 14 residues. Germline lookup yields CDR1 SQVTM and CDR2 ANQGSEA. Deletions cut 6 bases from V and 1 base from J, with 16 bases between.

V and J are TRBV13 and TRBJ2-1; tentatively, D is TRBD2 (6 bases). V dropped 5 bases and J dropped 8 bases, with 16 bases sitting between them. This CDR3 region has 14 residues. Germline values: CDR1 PRHDT, CDR2 FYEKMQ (reference sequence). The CDR3 DNA sequence: TGTGCCAGCAGCCCTCGGACTAATGGAGATGAGCAGTTCTTC. Protein: CASSPRTNGDEQFF. Full variable domain (missing parts from reference TRBV13 and TRBJ2-1): AAGVIQSPRHLIKEKRETATLKCYPIPRHDTVYWYQQGPGQDPQFLISFYEKMQSDKGSIPDRFSAQQFSDYHSELNMSSLELGDSALYFCASSPRTNGDEQFFGPGTRLTVL.

This rearrangement joins TRBV5-6 to TRBJ1-1; D call uncertain. From germline, CDR1 is SGHDT and CDR2 YYEEEE. Trimming cost V 0 bases and J 7 bases, with 4 bases left between them. This CDR3 has 11 amino acids. CDR3: CASSLGVEAFF. The CDR3 coding sequence is TGTGCCAGCAGCTTGGGGGTTGAAGCTTTCTTT.

The rearrangement uses TRBV19 and TRBJ2-1, with 7 bases that match TRBD2. The V gene's germline CDR1 is LNHDA and CDR2 SQIVND (reference sequence). V gave up 3 bases and J gave up 4 bases; unmatched junction bases: 6. The CDR3 totals 15 residues. The CDR3, as DNA: TGTGCCAGTAGTATGGTGCGGGAGACGTACAATGAGCAGTTCTTC. Its protein is CASSMVRETYNEQFF.

The chain links TRBV2 to TRBJ2-1; D may be TRBD1 (7 bases). CDR1 and CDR2 (germline): SNHLY, FYNNEI. This CDR3 comprises 13 residues. V lost 10 bases and J 0 bases, leaving 10 bases between the germline ends. CDR3 protein: CATGGSSYNEQFF. The CDR3 DNA is TGTGCCACAGGGGGGAGCTCCTACAATGAGCAGTTCTTC.

The chain joins TRBV4-2 to TRBJ2-5; D is perhaps TRBD2 (7 bases). Trimming took off 0 bases at V and 2 bases at J, with 13 bases between the two ends. Germline CDR1 and CDR2: LGHNA and YNFKEQ. The length of the CDR3 is 16 residues. The DNA for the CDR3 is TGTGCCAGCAGCCAAGAGTTTGCGGGGGCACAAGAGACCCAGTACTTC. Protein sequence: CASSQEFAGAQETQYF.

This chain links TRBV11-2 with TRBJ1-1, with no clear D. With 2 bases removed from V and 3 bases from J, the gap between germline ends came to 1 base. The germline V gene encodes CDR1 SGHAT and CDR2 FQNNGV. The CDR3 is made up of 11 amino acids. The CDR3 region is CASSLYTEAFF. Here the CDR3 DNA reads TGTGCCAGCAGCTTATACACTGAAGCTTTCTTT.

This chain joins TRBV29-1 and TRBJ2-1; tentative D call: TRBD2 (5 bases). The CDR3 sequence is 19 residues long. In germline, CDR1 is SQVTM, CDR2 ANQGSEA. Trimming took 3 bases from V and 1 from J, leaving 25 bases between them. The CDR3 sequence: CSVDGVSPGWQASYNEQFF. CDR3 sequence (DNA): TGCAGCGTTGACGGCGTCTCCCCGGGGTGGCAGGCGTCCTACAATGAGCAGTTCTTC.

This clone was counted once. V usage is TRBV6-5 and J usage is TRBJ2-7; no clear D. CDR1 MNHEY and CDR2 SVGAGI come from the germline V gene. V lost 5 bases and J lost 0, with 11 bases in between. The CDR3 sequence is 14 residues long. CDR3 residues: CASSPQESSYEQYF. The CDR3 DNA is TGTGCCAGCAGTCCCCAGGAGAGCTCCTACGAGCAGTACTTC.

J is TRBJ2-2 and V is TRBV5-1; 7 bases map to TRBD1. This CDR3 comprises 15 residues. The V segment lost 1 base and the J segment 2 bases; nucleotides outside the gene matches: 2. Germline assignment: CDR1 SGHRS and CDR2 YFSETQ. The CDR3 DNA reads TGCGCCAGCAGCTTGACAGGGGCCAACACCGGGGAGCTGTTTTTT. As protein: CASSLTGANTGELFF.

The V gene is TRBV4-2, the J gene TRBJ2-4, with TRBD2 identical over 11 bases. This CDR3 spans 14 amino acids. J lost 9 bases, V lost 4 bases, and 5 bases had no gene match. Germline V gene sequence: CDR1 LGHNA, CDR2 YNFKEQ. The CDR3 here is CASSPGLAGGIQYF. CDR3 coding DNA: TGTGCCAGCAGCCCGGGGCTAGCGGGGGGCATTCAGTACTTC.

CDR3 nucleotide sequence: TGTGCCAGCAGTTTCTGGAACACTGAAGCTTTCTTT. Residues: CASSFWNTEAFF. The rearrangement joins TRBV28 to TRBJ1-1; D is uncertain. The CDR3 runs 12 residues. Trimming pared 3 bases from V and 1 base from J, leaving 3 bases between. The germline gives CDR1 MDHEN, CDR2 SYDVKM.

The chain links TRBV6-5 to TRBJ2-3; 10 positions match TRBD2. The CDR3 runs 14 residues. V trimming: 5 bases; J trimming: 4 bases; junction bases outside the gene matches: 3. Per the germline V gene, CDR1 is MNHEY and CDR2 is SVGAGI. CDR3 DNA sequence: TGTGCCAGCAGTGAACTAGCGGGACCAGATACGCAGTATTTT. It specifies CASSELAGPDTQYF.

The gene calls are TRBV5-1 and TRBJ2-7; D may be TRBD1 (6 bases). Germline loops: CDR1 SGHRS, CDR2 YFSETQ. The germline V and J ends were trimmed by 8 bases and 1 base, with 22 bases remaining between them. The CDR3 loop spans 16 amino acids. The CDR3 bases are TGCGCCAGTTCCTCAATGGGGGACAAAAGTTCCTACGAGCAGTACTTC. Its protein product is CASSSMGDKSSYEQYF.

This chain uses TRBV7-9 with TRBJ1-2; no reliable D call. Trimming stripped 7 bases from V and 3 bases from J, with 12 bases between. CDR3 length: 13 amino acids. Germline V gene sequence: CDR1 SEHNR, CDR2 FQNEAQ (reference sequence). The CDR3 nucleotides are TGTGCCAGCACCCCGTCCCGATACTATGGCTACACCTTC. Its protein product is CASTPSRYYGYTF.

The chain combines TRBV15 with TRBJ2-1, with 9 bases matching TRBD1. Germline trimming cut 1 base from V and 8 bases from J; bases unmatched to any gene: 9. The CDR3 length is 16 residues. Germline assignment: CDR1 LNHNV and CDR2 YYDKDF (reference sequence). The CDR3 DNA follows: TGTGCCACCAGCAGAGGGACGGGACAGGGTTACGATGAGCAGTTCTTC. This codes for CATSRGTGQGYDEQFF.

Comment on this clone: Relative to the germline gene, one junction end is altered; a read error may explain this. This sample also contains other DNA sequences that code for the same CDR3. This chain links TRBV5-1 with TRBJ2-1, with a tentative D call TRBD1 (6 bases). Germline V gene data show CDR1 as SGHRS and CDR2 as YFSETQ. This CDR3 has 14 amino acids. The CDR3 loop is CASSFLQGSNEQFF. CDR3 in DNA: TGTGCCAGCAGCTTTTTACAGGGTAGCAATGAGCAGTTCTTC.

A few counts support this clone. The chain carries TRBV4-1 and TRBJ1-2; D perhaps matches TRBD1 (6 bases). The CDR3 is 15 residues long. Looked up from germline, CDR1 is MGHRA and CDR2 is YSYEKL. The V gene lost 1 base and the J gene lost 0 bases, with 9 bases spanning the gap. The CDR3 nucleotides read TGCGCCAGCAGCCAAGTATCAGGGGCTAACTATGGCTACACCTTC. It codes for CASSQVSGANYGYTF.

The rearrangement uses TRBV19 and TRBJ2-1, with 9 positions matching TRBD2. The CDR3 has 18 residues. Germline-derived CDR1 and CDR2 are LNHDA and SQIVND (reference sequence). Unmatched junction bases numbered 12, after V lost 6 bases and J lost 0 bases. The CDR3 is CASRPGLAFLSSYNEQFF. The CDR3 DNA sequence: TGTGCCAGTAGGCCGGGACTAGCCTTTCTTAGCTCCTACAATGAGCAGTTCTTC.

This clone was counted a single time. This chain links TRBV29-1 with TRBJ2-1, with 11 bases matching TRBD2. The germline gives CDR1 SQVTM, CDR2 ANQGSEA. The V and J ends lost 6 bases and 3 bases, in that order; junction bases with no gene match: 7. The CDR3 runs to 15 residues. The CDR3 sequence is CSVGTSGYDYNEQFF. In nucleotides, the CDR3 is TGCAGCGTCGGGACTAGCGGATATGACTACAATGAGCAGTTCTTC.